Below, 22 T cell receptor beta chains from the same sample are listed, as sequenced in a study of cytotoxic CD8 clonotypes in ibrutinib-treated CLL. Produced via immunoSEQ multiplex PCR; TCRdb's table is partial and in-frame only. The sample holds about 74,000 clones; more than 70% are singletons and the top ten take about 8%. The material was PBMCs, obtained at disease progression, from a patient treated with ibrutinib. These TCRs come from a human donor with chronic lymphocytic leukemia.

The V gene is TRBV5-4, the J gene TRBJ2-1; 7 bases are a match to TRBD2. CDR3 length: 15 residues. The V segment lost 4 bases and the J segment 1 base; nucleotides outside the gene matches: 5. Germline CDR1 SGHNT, CDR2 YYREEE (reference sequence). In DNA, the CDR3 is TGTGCCAGCAGCCCTAGCGGCCCTTCCTACAATGAGCAGTTCTTC. It encodes CASSPSGPSYNEQFF.

This clone was counted between two and nine times. J is TRBJ1-2 and V is TRBV18; no reliable D call. The CDR3 extends over 13 amino acids. Germline CDR1 is KGHSH and CDR2 is LQKENI. V shed 3 bases and J shed 8 bases, with 13 bases lying between them. The CDR3 region is CASSPSDRSGYTF. The CDR3 bases are TGTGCCAGCTCACCTTCAGACCGCAGCGGCTACACCTTC.

This chain links TRBV5-5 with TRBJ2-1; 8 positions agree with TRBD2. The V segment lost 4 bases and the J segment 6 bases; nucleotides outside the gene matches: 9. CDR3 length equals 15 residues. The V gene's germline CDR1 is SGHKS and CDR2 YYEKEE (reference sequence). DNA for the CDR3: TGTGCCAGCAGCACCTCGGGCGGGAGGATCAATGAGCAGTTCTTC. Residues: CASSTSGGRINEQFF.

V and J are TRBV7-8 and TRBJ1-4; D is perhaps TRBD1 (5 bases). CDR1 and CDR2 (germline): SGHVS, FQNEAQ. Trimming cost V 0 bases and J 5 bases, with 16 bases left between them. This CDR3 comprises 17 residues. The CDR3 protein is CASSLATPGRMNEKLFF. As DNA, the CDR3 is TGTGCCAGCAGCTTAGCAACTCCGGGACGGATGAATGAAAAACTGTTTTTT.

The gene calls are TRBV27 and TRBJ1-4; TRBD1 is a possible D gene (6 bases). CDR3 size: 15 residues. Trimming stripped 5 bases from V and 0 bases from J, with 10 bases between. The germline V gene has CDR1 MNHEY and CDR2 SMNVEV (reference sequence). This CDR3 is CASSQGWATNEKLFF. CDR3 bases: TGTGCCAGCAGTCAGGGGTGGGCAACTAATGAAAAACTGTTTTTT.

The chain recombines TRBV5-1 with TRBJ2-1; D is uncertain. The CDR3 has 11 residues. CDR1 is SGHRS and CDR2 is YFSETQ in the germline V gene. The germline V and J ends were trimmed by 4 bases and 4 bases, with 3 bases remaining between them. CDR3 amino acids: CASSLYNEQFF. In nucleotides, the CDR3 is TGCGCCAGCAGCCTGTACAATGAGCAGTTCTTC.

The V call is TRBV25-1, the J call TRBJ2-4; D ambiguous. The CDR3 spans 15 residues. Germline V gene lookup returns CDR1 MGHDK and CDR2 SYGVNS. Trimming left V 5 bases short and J 0 bases short, with 11 bases between. CDR3 loop: CASSPKRAAKNIQYF. The CDR3 DNA follows: TGTGCCAGCAGTCCGAAGCGTGCAGCCAAAAACATTCAGTACTTC. Variable domain in full (rest from reference TRBV25-1 and TRBJ2-4): EADIYQTPRYLVIGTGKKITLECSQTMGHDKMYWYQQDPGMELHLIHYSYGVNSTEKGDLSSESTVSRIRTEHFPLTLESARPSHTSQYLCASSPKRAAKNIQYFGAGTRLSVL.

The V gene is TRBV18, the J gene TRBJ2-1; D may be TRBD2 (5 bases). Germline CDR1 KGHSH, CDR2 LQKENI. V was trimmed by 4 bases and J by 5 bases, leaving 15 bases between them. The CDR3 consists of 15 residues. The chain's CDR3 is CASSRSGGVDNEQFF. The CDR3 DNA is TGTGCCAGCTCACGGTCAGGAGGTGTGGACAATGAGCAGTTCTTC.

The chain recombines TRBV5-1 with TRBJ1-1; D may be TRBD1 (5 bases). V was pared by 4 bases and J by 0 bases, with 13 bases between. Germline V gives CDR1 SGHRS, CDR2 YFSETQ. There are 15 residues in the CDR3. The CDR3 is CASSGSQGVNTEAFF. CDR3 in DNA: TGCGCCAGCAGCGGGTCCCAGGGAGTGAACACTGAAGCTTTCTTT.

This chain joins TRBV11-2 and TRBJ1-3, with D possibly being TRBD1 (5 bases). The V end lost 4 bases, the J end lost 2 bases, and 15 bases lay between the germline ends. This CDR3 is built from 16 residues. Germline CDR1 is SGHAT and CDR2 is FQNNGV. CDR3 in DNA: TGTGCCAGCAGCTCGACCGGTCTAGGGGCTGGAAACACCATATATTTT. Translated: CASSSTGLGAGNTIYF.

The chain has TRBV5-1 and TRBJ1-3; D uncertain. Trimming removed 2 bases from V and 2 bases from J, with 11 bases in between. Germline V gives CDR1 SGHRS, CDR2 YFSETQ. This CDR3 comprises 15 residues. CDR3 sequence: CASSLGPSPGNTIYF. CDR3 in DNA: TGCGCCAGCAGCTTAGGGCCATCCCCTGGAAACACCATATATTTT.

The chain couples TRBV19 to TRBJ1-2, with TRBD1 matching 7 bases. From germline, CDR1 is LNHDA and CDR2 SQIVND (reference sequence). Trimming took 6 bases from V and 2 from J; bases not matched to a gene: 3. The CDR3 extends over 13 amino acids. The CDR3 region is CASSKQGNYGYTF. The CDR3 region has the DNA TGTGCCAGTAGCAAACAGGGGAACTATGGCTACACCTTC.

The gene calls are TRBV5-1 and TRBJ2-1, with D perhaps matching TRBD2 (5 bases). The germline gives CDR1 SGHRS, CDR2 YFSETQ. Trimming left V 5 bases short and J 8 bases short, with 8 bases between. CDR3 length: 11 residues. The chain's CDR3 is CASRYGDEQFF. The CDR3 DNA follows: TGCGCCAGCAGATACGGGGATGAGCAGTTCTTC.

V is TRBV14 and J is TRBJ2-3; 15 bases line up with TRBD2. The CDR3 covers 16 residues. Trimming cost V 4 bases and J 3 bases; bases outside gene matches: 2. CDR1 and CDR2 (germline): SGHDN, FVKESK. In DNA, the CDR3 is TGTGCCAGCAGCCCGGGGACTAGCGGGAGGACAGATACGCAGTATTTT. This gives the protein CASSPGTSGRTDTQYF.

This chain uses TRBV6-5 with TRBJ2-3; no reliable D call. The CDR3 runs to 14 residues. V lost 2 bases to trimming and J lost 0 bases, with 6 bases between them. Per germline, CDR1 MNHEY and CDR2 SVGAGI. This chain's CDR3 is CASSYRSSTDTQYF. CDR3 nucleotides: TGTGCCAGCAGTTACAGGTCTAGCACAGATACGCAGTATTTT.

The CDR3 DNA is TGTGCCAGCAGTTCAGGGGGAGGGGGGGTCTACGAGCAGTACTTC. It yields the protein CASSSGGGGVYEQYF. The J gene is TRBJ2-7, the V gene TRBV6-5; D could derive from TRBD1 or TRBD2 (7 bases each). Germline-derived CDR1 and CDR2 are MNHEY and SVGAGI. The CDR3 extends over 15 amino acids. V lost 4 bases, J lost 3 bases, and 16 bases lay in between.

The chain carries TRBV29-1 and TRBJ2-1, with 10 positions matching TRBD1. This CDR3 region has 14 residues. J was trimmed by 7 bases and V by 6 bases; bases with no gene match: 9. Germline CDR1 is SQVTM and CDR2 is ANQGSEA. The CDR3 sequence is CSVSDRGLRNEQFF. The CDR3 bases are TGCAGCGTATCCGACAGGGGGCTTAGGAATGAGCAGTTCTTC.

V and J are TRBV27 and TRBJ1-6; perhaps TRBD1 as D (5 bases). The V end was cut by 0 bases, the J end by 14 bases, with 17 bases between. The germline gives CDR1 MNHEY, CDR2 SMNVEV (reference sequence). The CDR3 is 15 residues long. The CDR3 here is CASSLSYLEQGSLHF. CDR3 nucleotide sequence: TGTGCCAGCAGTTTATCGTATTTGGAGCAGGGTTCCCTCCACTTT.

The chain joins TRBV30 to TRBJ2-7, with a weak D call TRBD2 (5 bases). V was cut by 0 bases and J by 6 bases, with 9 bases left in between. Germline CDR1 is GTSNPN and CDR2 is SVGIG (reference sequence). The CDR3 totals 12 residues. CDR3 coding DNA: TGTGCCTGGAGTGTACAGCGGATCGAGCAGTACTTC. Translating gives CAWSVQRIEQYF.

This clone has just a few counts. CDR3 nucleotide sequence: TGTGCAGGGGGCGCTGAAGCTTTCTTT. As protein: CAGGAEAFF. V usage is TRBV12-2 and J usage is TRBJ1-1; the listed D gene, TRBD1, was not tested against the DNA. TRBV12-2 is described as a pseudogene. The CDR3 length is 9 residues.

The chain joins TRBV28 to TRBJ1-2; possible D gene TRBD1, 6 bases. The CDR3 is 12 amino acids. In germline, CDR1 is MDHEN, CDR2 SYDVKM. The V and J ends lost 8 bases and 4 bases respectively, with 11 bases between them. The CDR3 is CASGGRTYGYTF. For the CDR3, the DNA is TGTGCCAGCGGGGGCCGGACCTATGGCTACACCTTC.

The chain's CDR3 is CASTWRSTDTQYF. The CDR3 coding sequence is TGTGCCAGCACCTGGAGAAGCACAGATACGCAGTATTTT. The chain couples TRBV27 to TRBJ2-3; no reliable D call. Germline V gene lookup returns CDR1 MNHEY and CDR2 SMNVEV (reference sequence). The CDR3 is 13 amino acids. Trimming shortened V by 7 bases and J by 0 bases, and 8 bases separated the two germline ends.